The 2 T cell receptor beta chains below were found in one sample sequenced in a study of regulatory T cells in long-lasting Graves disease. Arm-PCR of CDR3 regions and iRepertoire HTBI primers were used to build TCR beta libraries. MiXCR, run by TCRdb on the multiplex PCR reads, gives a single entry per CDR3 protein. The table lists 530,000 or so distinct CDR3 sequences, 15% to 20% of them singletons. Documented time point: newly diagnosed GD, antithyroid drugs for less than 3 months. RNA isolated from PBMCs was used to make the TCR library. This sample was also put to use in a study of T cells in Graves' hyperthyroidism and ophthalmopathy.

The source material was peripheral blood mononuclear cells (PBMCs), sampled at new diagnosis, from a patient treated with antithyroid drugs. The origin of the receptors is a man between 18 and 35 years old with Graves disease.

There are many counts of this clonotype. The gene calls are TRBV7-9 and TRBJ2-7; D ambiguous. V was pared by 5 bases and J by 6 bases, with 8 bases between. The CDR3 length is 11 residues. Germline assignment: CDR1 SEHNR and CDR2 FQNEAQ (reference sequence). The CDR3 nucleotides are TGTGCCAGCAGCCCTCTCGCCGAGCAGTACTTC. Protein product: CASSPLAEQYF.

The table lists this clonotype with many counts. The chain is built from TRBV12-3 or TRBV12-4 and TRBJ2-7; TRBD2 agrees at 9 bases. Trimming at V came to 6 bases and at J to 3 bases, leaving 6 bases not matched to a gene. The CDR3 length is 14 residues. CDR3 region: CASSPWTSVYEQYF. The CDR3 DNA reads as TGTGCCAGCAGCCCCTGGACTAGCGTCTACGAGCAGTACTTC.